This TCR beta chain was identified during a study of blood T cell repertoires in COVID-19 (dated by TCRdb to 2020 to 2022). Study-level background: Samples covering the acute and convalescent phases of COVID-19 were provided by collaborators in the United States, Italy and Spain. The samples were drawn from two sources: the first 160 participants of the ongoing ImmuneRACE study, and about 1,300 subjects contributed by 6 global collaborators. Subjects who had been exposed to COVID-19, were actively infected with it, or had recovered from it provided the deeply sampled blood TCRbeta repertoires that made up the dataset. The repertoires were made available in a free public database intended to serve as a resource for research on the immune response to SARS-CoV-2. Where available, HLA class I and class II types were taken from metadata supplied by the sample provider and were not determined by assay-based typing. Nearly every sample came with metadata listing a de-identified subject ID, COVID-19 status, age in years and sex. The prospective study material was composed of cDNA or gDNA derived from T cells, B-cell-depleted T cells, or PBMCs. Overall study outcomes, separate from this receptor: The quantity of clinical and demographic metadata differed by source and by participant and was supplied without curation.

TCRbeta CDR3 regions were amplified from genomic DNA using the immunoSEQ Assay, a bias-controlled multiplex PCR. The source study handled its data this way. Within the assay, amplification of reference gene primers was used to estimate how many nucleated cells each sample contained. To quantify the absolute abundance of each unique TCRbeta CDR3 rearrangement, sequence reads were collapsed and filtered. For each sample, productive Simpson clonality was calculated as the square root of Simpson's diversity index across productive rearrangements. This is the immuneACCESS table as TCRdb keeps it, with only in-frame sequences that have V and J called. A part of the clones is gone; compared with another copy, unresolved V genes explain less than half, and the rest is unexplained. V and J calls and clone size come straight from that table; D and trimming were deduced from the DNA. This sample is represented by just over 20,000 clones; around 83% of them were singletons. The ten largest clones add up to about 10% of the sample.

The CDR3 goes from the cysteine to the phenylalanine over 15 residues. Only CDR3 DNA remains: 45 bases, in frame from the first base. V ends up 3 bases short and J 7 bases short, with an unmatched junction base count of 7. CDR1 and CDR2 (SGDLS, YYNGEE) derive from the germline V gene. With regard to this clone: It has no known antigen specificity. Base qualities are not recorded, but no much larger clone differs from it by a single base.

Collaborating institutions collected whole blood in K2EDTA tubes following their own protocols. For TCRbeta analysis, collaborators shipped samples in one of three forms: frozen whole blood, isolated PBMCs, or DNA extracted from either of those sample types. Sequencing was performed on peripheral blood. This chain joins TRBV9 to TRBJ2-1, with TRBD2 identical over 10 junction bases. The receptor was derived from a human donor in a cohort sampled during active COVID-19. For the CDR3, the sequence is CASSASGRGGNEQFF. The DNA reads TGTGCCAGCAGCGCCAGCGGGAGGGGGGGGAATGAGCAGTTCTTC.